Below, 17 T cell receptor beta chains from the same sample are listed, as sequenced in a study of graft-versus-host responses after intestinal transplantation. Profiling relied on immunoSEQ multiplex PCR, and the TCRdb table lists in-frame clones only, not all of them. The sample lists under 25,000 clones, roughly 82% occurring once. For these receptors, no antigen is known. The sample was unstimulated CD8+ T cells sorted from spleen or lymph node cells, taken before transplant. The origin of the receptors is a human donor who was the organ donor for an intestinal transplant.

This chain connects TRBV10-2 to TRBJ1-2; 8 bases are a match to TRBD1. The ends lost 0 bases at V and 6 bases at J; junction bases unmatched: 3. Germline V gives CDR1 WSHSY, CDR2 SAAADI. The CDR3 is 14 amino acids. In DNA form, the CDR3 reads TGCGCCAGCAGTGAGTCGGCAGGGGGCAATGGCTACACCTTC. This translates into CASSESAGGNGYTF.

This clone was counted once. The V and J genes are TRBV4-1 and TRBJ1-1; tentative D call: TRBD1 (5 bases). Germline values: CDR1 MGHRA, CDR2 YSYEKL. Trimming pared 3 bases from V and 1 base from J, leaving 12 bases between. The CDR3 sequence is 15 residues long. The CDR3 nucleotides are TGCGCCAGCAGCCATCCGGGACTGCCGAACACTGAAGCTTTCTTT. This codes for CASSHPGLPNTEAFF.

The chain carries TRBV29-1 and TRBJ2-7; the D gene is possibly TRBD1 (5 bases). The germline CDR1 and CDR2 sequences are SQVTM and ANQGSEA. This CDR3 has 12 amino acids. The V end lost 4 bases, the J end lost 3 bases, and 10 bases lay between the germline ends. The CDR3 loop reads CSVVGEGYEQYF. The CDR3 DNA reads TGCAGCGTTGTAGGGGAAGGCTACGAGCAGTACTTC.

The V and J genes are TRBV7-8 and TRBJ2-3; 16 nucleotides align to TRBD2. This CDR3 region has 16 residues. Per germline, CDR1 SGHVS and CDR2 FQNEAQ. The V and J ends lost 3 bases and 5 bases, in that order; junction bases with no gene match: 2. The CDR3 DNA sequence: TGTGCCAGCAGCTTGGGACTAGCGGGAGGGGGAGATACGCAGTATTTT. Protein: CASSLGLAGGGDTQYF. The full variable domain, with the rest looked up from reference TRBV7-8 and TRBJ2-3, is GAGVSQSPRYKVAKRGQDVALRCDPISGHVSLFWYQQALGQGPEFLTYFQNEAQLDKSGLPSDRFFAERPEGSVSTLKIQRTQQEDSAVYLCASSLGLAGGGDTQYFGPGTRLTVL.

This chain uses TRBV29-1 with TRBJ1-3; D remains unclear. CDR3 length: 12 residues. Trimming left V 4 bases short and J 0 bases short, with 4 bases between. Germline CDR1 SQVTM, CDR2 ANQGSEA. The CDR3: CSVGASGNTIYF. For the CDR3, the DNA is TGCAGCGTTGGGGCCTCTGGAAACACCATATATTTT.

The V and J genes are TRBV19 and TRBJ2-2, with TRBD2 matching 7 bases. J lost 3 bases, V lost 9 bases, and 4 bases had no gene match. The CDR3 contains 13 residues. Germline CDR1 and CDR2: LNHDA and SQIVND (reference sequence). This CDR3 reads CASPRGDTGELFF. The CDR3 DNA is TGTGCCAGCCCCCGGGGGGACACCGGGGAGCTGTTTTTT.

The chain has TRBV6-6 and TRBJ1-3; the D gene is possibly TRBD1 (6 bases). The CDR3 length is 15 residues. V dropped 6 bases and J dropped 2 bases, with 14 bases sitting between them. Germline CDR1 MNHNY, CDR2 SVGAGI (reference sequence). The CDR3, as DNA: TGTGCCAGCAGCCCCAACAGGGCTGCTGGAAACACCATATATTTT. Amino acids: CASSPNRAAGNTIYF.

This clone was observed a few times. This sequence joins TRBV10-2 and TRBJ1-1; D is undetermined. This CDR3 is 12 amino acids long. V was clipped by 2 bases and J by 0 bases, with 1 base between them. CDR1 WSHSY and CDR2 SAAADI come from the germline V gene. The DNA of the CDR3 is TGCGCCAGCAGTGAGGTGAACACTGAAGCTTTCTTT. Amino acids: CASSEVNTEAFF.

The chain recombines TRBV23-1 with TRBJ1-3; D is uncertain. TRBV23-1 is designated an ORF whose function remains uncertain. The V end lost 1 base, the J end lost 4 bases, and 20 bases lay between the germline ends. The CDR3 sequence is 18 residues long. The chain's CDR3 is CASSQYPGRIPDGNTIYF. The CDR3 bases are TGCGCCAGCAGTCAATACCCCGGCCGCATCCCTGACGGAAACACCATATATTTT.

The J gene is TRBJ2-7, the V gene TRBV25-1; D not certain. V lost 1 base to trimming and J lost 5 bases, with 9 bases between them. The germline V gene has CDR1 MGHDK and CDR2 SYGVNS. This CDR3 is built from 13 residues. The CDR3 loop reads CASSEWLGNEQYF. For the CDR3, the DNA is TGTGCCAGCAGTGAATGGTTGGGCAACGAGCAGTACTTC.

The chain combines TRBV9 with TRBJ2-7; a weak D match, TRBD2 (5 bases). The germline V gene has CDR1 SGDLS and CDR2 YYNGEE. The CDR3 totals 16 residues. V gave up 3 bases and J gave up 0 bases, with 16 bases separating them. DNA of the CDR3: TGTGCCAGCAGCGAGGAAGCGGCCTCGAGCTCCTACGAGCAGTACTTC. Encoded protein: CASSEEAASSSYEQYF.

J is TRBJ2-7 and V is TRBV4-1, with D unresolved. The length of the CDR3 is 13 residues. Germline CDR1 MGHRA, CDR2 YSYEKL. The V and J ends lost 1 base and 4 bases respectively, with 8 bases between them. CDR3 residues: CASSQVPGYEQYF. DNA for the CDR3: TGCGCCAGCAGCCAAGTCCCCGGTTACGAGCAGTACTTC.

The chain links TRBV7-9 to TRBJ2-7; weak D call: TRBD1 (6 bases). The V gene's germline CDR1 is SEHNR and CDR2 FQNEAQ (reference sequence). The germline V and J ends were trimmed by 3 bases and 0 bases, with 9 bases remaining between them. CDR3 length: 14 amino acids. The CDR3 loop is CASSFGQNSYEQYF. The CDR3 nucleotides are TGTGCCAGCAGCTTCGGACAGAACTCCTACGAGCAGTACTTC.

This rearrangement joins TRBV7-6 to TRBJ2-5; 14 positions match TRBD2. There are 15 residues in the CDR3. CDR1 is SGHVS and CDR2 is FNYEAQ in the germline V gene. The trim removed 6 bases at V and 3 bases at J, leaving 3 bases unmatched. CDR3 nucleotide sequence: TGTGCCAGCAGGCGACTAGCGGGGGGGAAAGAGACCCAGTACTTC. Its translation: CASRRLAGGKETQYF. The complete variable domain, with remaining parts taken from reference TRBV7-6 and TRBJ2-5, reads GAGVSQSPRYKVTKRGQDVALRCDPISGHVSLYWYRQALGQGPEFLTYFNYEAQQDKSGLPNDRFSAERPEGSISTLTIQRTEQRDSAMYRCASRRLAGGKETQYFGPGTRLLVL.

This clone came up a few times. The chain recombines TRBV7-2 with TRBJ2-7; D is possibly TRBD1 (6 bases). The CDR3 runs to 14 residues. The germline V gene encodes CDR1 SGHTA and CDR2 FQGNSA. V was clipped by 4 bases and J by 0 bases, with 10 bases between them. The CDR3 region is CASSYTGSSYEQYF. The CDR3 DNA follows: TGTGCCAGCAGCTATACAGGGAGCTCCTACGAGCAGTACTTC.

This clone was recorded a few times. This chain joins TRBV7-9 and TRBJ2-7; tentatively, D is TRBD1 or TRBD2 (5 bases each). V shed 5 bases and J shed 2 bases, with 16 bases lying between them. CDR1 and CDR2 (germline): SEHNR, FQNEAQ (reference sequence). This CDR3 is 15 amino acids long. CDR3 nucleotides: TGTGCCAGCAGCCCTCGAGAGGGGAGAGCCTACGAGCAGTACTTC. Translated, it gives CASSPREGRAYEQYF.

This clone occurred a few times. The CDR3 loop reads CASSEAGQYYEQYF. The CDR3 DNA reads as TGTGCCAGCAGTGAAGCGGGACAGTACTACGAGCAGTACTTC. The chain joins TRBV6-1 to TRBJ2-7; 7 nucleotides agree with TRBD1. CDR3 length equals 14 residues. The germline V gene has CDR1 MNHNS and CDR2 SASEGT. Trimming cost V 0 bases and J 3 bases; bases outside gene matches: 2.